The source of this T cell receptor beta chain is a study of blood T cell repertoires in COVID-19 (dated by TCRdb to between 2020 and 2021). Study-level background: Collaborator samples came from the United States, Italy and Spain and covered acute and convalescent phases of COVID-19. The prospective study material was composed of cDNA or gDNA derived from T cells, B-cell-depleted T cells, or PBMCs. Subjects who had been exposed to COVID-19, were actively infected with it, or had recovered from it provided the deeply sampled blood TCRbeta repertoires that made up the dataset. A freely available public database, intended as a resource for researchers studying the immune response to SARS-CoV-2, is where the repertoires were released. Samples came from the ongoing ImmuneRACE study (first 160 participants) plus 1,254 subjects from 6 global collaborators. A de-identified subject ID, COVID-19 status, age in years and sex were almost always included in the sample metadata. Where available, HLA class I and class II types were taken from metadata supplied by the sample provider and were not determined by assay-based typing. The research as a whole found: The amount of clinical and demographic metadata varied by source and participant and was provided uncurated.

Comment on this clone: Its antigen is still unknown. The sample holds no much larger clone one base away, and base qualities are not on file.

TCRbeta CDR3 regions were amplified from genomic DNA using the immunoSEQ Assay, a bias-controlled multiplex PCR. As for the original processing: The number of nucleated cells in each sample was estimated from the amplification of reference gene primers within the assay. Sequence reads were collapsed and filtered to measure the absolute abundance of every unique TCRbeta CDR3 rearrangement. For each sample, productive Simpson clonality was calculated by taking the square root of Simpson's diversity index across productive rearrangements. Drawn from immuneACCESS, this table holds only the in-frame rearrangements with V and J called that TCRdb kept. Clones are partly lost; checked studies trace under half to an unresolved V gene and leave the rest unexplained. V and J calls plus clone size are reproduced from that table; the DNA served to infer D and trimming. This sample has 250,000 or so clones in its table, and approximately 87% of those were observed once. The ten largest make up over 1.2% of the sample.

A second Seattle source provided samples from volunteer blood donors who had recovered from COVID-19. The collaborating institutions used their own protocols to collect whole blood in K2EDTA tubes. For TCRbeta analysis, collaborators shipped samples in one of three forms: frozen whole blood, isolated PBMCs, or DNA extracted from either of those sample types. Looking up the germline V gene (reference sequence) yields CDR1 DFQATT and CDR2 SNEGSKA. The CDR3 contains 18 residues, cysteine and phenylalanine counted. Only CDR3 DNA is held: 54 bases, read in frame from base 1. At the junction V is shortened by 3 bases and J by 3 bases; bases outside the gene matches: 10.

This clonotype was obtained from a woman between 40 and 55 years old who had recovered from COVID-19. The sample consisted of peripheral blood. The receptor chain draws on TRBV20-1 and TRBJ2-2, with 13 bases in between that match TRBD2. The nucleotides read TGCAGTGCTAGTAAACTAGCGGGGGGGCCATGGGACACCGGGGAGCTGTTTTTT. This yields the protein CSASKLAGGPWDTGELFF.